The clone carrying this T cell receptor (beta chain) has just one count. This specimen belongs to a study of blood T cell repertoires in COVID-19. The wider study: Spain, Italy and the United States supplied samples that represented acute and convalescent COVID-19.

Here immunoSEQ multiplex PCR was the method, and the copy in TCRdb shows in-frame clones only, minus some. The sample gives more than 110,000 clones, approximately 83% of which show up once; 4% is in the top ten. From germline, CDR1 is LGHNA and CDR2 YSLEER. CDR3 size: 15 residues. The ends were cut back, 3 bases at V and 0 bases at J, with 12 bases in the middle. This sequence joins TRBV4-3 and TRBJ2-7, with a weak D call TRBD1 (6 bases). The source of this sequence is an older woman with acute or convalescent COVID-19. The sequenced sample was peripheral blood. CDR3 residues: CASSQAGQSSYEQYF. CDR3 nucleotide sequence: TGCGCCAGCAGCCAGGCCGGACAGAGCTCCTACGAGCAGTACTTC.